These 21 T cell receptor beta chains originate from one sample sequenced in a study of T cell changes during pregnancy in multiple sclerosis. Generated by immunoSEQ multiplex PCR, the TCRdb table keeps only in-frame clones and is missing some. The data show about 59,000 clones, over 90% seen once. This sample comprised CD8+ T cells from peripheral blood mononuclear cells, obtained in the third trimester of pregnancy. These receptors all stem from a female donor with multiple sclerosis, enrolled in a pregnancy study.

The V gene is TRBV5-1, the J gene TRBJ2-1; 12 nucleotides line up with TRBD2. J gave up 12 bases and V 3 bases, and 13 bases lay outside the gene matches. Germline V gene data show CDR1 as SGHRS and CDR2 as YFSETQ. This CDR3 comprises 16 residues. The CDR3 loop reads CASSSLAGGPAGGQFF. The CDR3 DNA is TGCGCCAGCAGCTCACTAGCGGGAGGCCCGGCGGGTGGGCAGTTCTTC.

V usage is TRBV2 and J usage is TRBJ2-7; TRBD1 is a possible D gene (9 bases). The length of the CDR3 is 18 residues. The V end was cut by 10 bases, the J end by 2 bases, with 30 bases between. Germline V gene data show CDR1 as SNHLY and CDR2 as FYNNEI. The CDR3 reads CATYRTGDSGLATYEQYF. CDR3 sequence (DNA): TGTGCCACCTATAGGACAGGGGATAGTGGACTAGCTACCTACGAGCAGTACTTC.

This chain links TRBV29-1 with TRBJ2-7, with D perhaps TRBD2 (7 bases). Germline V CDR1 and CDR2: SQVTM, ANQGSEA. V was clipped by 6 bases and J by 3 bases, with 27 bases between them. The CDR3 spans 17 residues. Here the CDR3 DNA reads TGCAGCGTCGCCTCCTCTGCGGGGGCAGGGGAGGTCTACGAGCAGTACTTC. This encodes CSVASSAGAGEVYEQYF.

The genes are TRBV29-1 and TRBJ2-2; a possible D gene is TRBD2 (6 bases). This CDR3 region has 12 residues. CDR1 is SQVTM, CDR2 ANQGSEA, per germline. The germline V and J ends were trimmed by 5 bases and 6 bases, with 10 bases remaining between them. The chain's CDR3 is CSVLGEAGELFF. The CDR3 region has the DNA TGCAGCGTTTTGGGGGAGGCCGGGGAGCTGTTTTTT.

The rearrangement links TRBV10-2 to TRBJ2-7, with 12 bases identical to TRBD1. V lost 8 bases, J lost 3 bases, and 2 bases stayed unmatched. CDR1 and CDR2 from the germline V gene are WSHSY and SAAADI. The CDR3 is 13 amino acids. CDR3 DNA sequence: TGCGCCAGCGGGACAGGGGGCAGCTACGAGCAGTACTTC. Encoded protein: CASGTGGSYEQYF.

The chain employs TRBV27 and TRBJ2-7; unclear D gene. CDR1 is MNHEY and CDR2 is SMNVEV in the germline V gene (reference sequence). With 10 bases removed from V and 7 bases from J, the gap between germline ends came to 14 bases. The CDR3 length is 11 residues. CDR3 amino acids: CATMSSGEQYF. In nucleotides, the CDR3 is TGTGCCACCATGTCTTCGGGTGAGCAGTACTTC.

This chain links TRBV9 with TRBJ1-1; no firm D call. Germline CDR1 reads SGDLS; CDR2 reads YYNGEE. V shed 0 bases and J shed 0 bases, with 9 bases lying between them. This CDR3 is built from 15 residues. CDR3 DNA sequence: TGTGCCAGCAGCGTAGAGGAGTTAATGAACACTGAAGCTTTCTTT. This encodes CASSVEELMNTEAFF.

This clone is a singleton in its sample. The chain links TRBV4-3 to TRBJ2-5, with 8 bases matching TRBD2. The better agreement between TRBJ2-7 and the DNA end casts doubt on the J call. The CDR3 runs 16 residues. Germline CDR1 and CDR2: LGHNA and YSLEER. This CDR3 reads CASSQGASGSSYEQYF. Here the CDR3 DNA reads TGCGCCAGCAGCCAAGGGGCCAGCGGGAGCTCCTACGAGCAGTACTTC.

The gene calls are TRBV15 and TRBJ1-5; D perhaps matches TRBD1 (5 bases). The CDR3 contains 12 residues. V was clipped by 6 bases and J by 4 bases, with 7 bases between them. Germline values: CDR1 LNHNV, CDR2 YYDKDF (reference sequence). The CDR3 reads CATSQGNQPQHF. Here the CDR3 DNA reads TGTGCCACCAGTCAGGGTAATCAGCCCCAGCATTTT.

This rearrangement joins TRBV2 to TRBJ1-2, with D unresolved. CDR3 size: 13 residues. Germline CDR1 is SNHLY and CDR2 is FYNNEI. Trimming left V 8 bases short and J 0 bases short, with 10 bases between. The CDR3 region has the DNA TGTGCCAGCGAGAGCGCGGCTAACTATGGCTACACCTTC. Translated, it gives CASESAANYGYTF.

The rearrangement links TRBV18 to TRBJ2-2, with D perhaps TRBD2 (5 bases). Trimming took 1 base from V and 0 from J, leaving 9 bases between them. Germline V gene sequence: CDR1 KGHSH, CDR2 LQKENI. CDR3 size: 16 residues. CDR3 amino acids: CASSPQAATNTGELFF. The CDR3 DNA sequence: TGTGCCAGCTCACCACAAGCGGCTACGAACACCGGGGAGCTGTTTTTT.

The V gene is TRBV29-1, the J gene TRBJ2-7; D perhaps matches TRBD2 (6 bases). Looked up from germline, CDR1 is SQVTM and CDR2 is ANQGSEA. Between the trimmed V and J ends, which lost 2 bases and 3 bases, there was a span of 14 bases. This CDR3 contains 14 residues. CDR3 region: CSVETGGSNYEQYF. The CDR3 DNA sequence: TGCAGCGTTGAAACTGGGGGGAGTAACTACGAGCAGTACTTC.

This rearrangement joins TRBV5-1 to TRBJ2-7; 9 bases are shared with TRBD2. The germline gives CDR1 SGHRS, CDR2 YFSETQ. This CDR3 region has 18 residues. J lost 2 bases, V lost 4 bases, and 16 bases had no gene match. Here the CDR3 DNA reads TGCGCCAGCAGCCTGGGCCGACTTAGCGGGAGCCGCCCCTACGAGCAGTACTTC. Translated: CASSLGRLSGSRPYEQYF.

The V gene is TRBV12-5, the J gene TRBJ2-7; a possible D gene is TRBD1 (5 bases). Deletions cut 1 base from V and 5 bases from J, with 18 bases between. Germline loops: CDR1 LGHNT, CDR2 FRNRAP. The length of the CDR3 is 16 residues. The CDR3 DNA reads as TGTGCTAGTGGTTTGGGGCAGACCAGGGTGGTGGACGAGCAGTACTTC. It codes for CASGLGQTRVVDEQYF.

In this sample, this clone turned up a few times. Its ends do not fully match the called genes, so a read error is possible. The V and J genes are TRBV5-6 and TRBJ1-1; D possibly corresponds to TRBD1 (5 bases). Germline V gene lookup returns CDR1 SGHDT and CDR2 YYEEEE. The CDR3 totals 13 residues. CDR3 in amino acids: CASSLAIGRATSF. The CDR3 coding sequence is TGTGCCAGCAGCTTGGCCATCGGCAGGGCCACTTCCTTT.

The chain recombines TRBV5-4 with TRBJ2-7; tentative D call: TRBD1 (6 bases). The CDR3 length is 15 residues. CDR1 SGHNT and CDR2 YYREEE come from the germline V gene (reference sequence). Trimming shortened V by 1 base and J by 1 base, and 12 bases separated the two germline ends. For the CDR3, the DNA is TGTGCCAGCAGCTTGACCGGGACAATATCCTACGAGCAGTACTTC. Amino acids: CASSLTGTISYEQYF.

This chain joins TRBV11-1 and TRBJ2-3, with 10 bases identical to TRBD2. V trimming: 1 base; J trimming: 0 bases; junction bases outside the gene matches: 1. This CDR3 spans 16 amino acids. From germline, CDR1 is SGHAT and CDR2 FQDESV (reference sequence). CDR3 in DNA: TGTGCCAGCAGCTTAGAAGCGGGAGGGAGCACAGATACGCAGTATTTT. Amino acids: CASSLEAGGSTDTQYF.

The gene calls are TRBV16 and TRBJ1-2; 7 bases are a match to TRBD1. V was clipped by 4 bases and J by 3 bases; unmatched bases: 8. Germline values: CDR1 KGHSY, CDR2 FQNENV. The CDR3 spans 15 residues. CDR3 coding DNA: TGTGCCAGCAGCCTACAATATGACAGGGACTATGGCTACACCTTC. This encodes CASSLQYDRDYGYTF.

CDR3 amino acids: CASSIVGPGTGELFF. The CDR3 DNA is TGTGCCAGTAGTATAGTGGGGCCAGGCACCGGGGAGCTGTTTTTT. V and J are TRBV19 and TRBJ2-2; a weak D match, TRBD1 (5 bases). V was shortened by 1 base and J by 4 bases, with 10 bases between the two germline ends. CDR3 length equals 15 residues. In germline, CDR1 is LNHDA, CDR2 SQIVND (reference sequence). Together with reference TRBV19 and TRBJ2-2, the CDR3 gives the full variable domain: DGGITQSPKYLFRKEGQNVTLSCEQNLNHDAMYWYRQDPGQGLRLIYYSQIVNDFQKGDIAEGYSVSREKKESFPLTVTSAQKNPTAFYLCASSIVGPGTGELFFGEGSRLTVL.

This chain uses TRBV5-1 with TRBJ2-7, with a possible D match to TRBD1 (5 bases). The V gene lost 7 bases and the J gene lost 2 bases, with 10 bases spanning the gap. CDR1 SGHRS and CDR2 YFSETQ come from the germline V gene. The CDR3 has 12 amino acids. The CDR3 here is CASQGRTYEQYF. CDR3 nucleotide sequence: TGCGCCAGCCAGGGCCGAACCTACGAGCAGTACTTC. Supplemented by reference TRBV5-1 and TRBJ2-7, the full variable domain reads KAGVTQTPRYLIKTRGQQVTLSCSPISGHRSVSWYQQTPGQGLQFLFEYFSETQRNKGNFPGRFSGRQFSNSRSEMNVSTLELGDSALYLCASQGRTYEQYFGPGTRLTVT.

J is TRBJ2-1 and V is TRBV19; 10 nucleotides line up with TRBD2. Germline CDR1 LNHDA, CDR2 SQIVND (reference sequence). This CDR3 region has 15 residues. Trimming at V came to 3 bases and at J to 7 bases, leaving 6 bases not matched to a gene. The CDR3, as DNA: TGTGCCAGTAGTATCTTGAGCGGGAGGGCGAATGAGCAGTTCTTC. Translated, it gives CASSILSGRANEQFF.